Below, 3 T cell receptor beta chains from the same sample are listed, as sequenced in a study of cytomegalovirus exposure and HLA in healthy donors. Both 60 Vbeta primers and 13 Jbeta primers went into the PCR. TCRdb's table, derived via immunoSEQ multiplex PCR, lists solely in-frame clones and lacks some. The sample lists about 76,000 clones, 78% occurring once. Input material: PBMCs. The origin of the receptors is a male donor in good health and CMV-seropositive.

V and J are TRBV11-2 and TRBJ2-7, with 14 bases aligning to TRBD2. CDR1 and CDR2 from the germline V gene are SGHAT and FQNNGV. This CDR3 contains 19 residues. J was trimmed by 3 bases and V by 5 bases; bases with no gene match: 15. The CDR3 region has the DNA TGTGCCAGCAGCGTACGACCGGGACTAGCGGGAGTAAATCTCTACGAGCAGTACTTC. Residues: CASSVRPGLAGVNLYEQYF.

The chain uses TRBV19 and TRBJ1-1; 9 bases match TRBD1. Trimming took 6 bases from V and 2 from J; bases not matched to a gene: 7. This CDR3 is 15 amino acids long. Per germline, CDR1 LNHDA and CDR2 SQIVND (reference sequence). The CDR3 nucleotides read TGTGCCAGTAGGGGACCGGGACAGGGAAACACTGAAGCTTTCTTT. This encodes CASRGPGQGNTEAFF.

This clone showed up just once. This chain connects TRBV6-5 to TRBJ2-7, with D perhaps matching TRBD2 (6 bases). This CDR3 has 16 residues. CDR1 is MNHEY and CDR2 is SVGAGI in the germline V gene. With 2 bases removed from V and 1 base from J, the gap between germline ends came to 15 bases. CDR3: CASSYQVASASYEQYF. The CDR3 region has the DNA TGTGCCAGCAGTTACCAAGTAGCTAGCGCATCCTACGAGCAGTACTTC.